This T cell receptor (beta chain) was sequenced for a study of monozygotic twins with cystic fibrosis. Study-level results: Monozygotic CF twins shared more identical nucleotide clonotypes than unrelated patients. Shared CDR3 numbers were not associated with age, concordance or severity.

This table comes from immunoSEQ multiplex PCR, and its TCRdb copy is limited to in-frame clones, with some not included. The table lists around 12,000 clones, roughly 85% of them singletons. Notes on this clone: Its specificity is not known.

Germline V CDR1 and CDR2: GTSNPN, SVGIG (reference sequence). CDR3 length: 15 residues. V lost 2 bases and J lost 8, with 18 bases in between. The source of this sequence is a man between 18 and 35 years old with cystic fibrosis. The chain joins TRBV30 to TRBJ1-4; D is unclear. Material: blood. CDR3 in amino acids: CAWSINSGSPEKLFF. DNA for the CDR3: TGTGCCTGGAGTATAAATTCAGGATCCCCCGAAAAACTGTTTTTT.